This entry lists 17 T cell receptor beta chains sequenced from one sample in a study of shared clonotypes between healthy human individuals. The method was immunoSEQ multiplex PCR; TCRdb's version includes in-frame clones alone and lacks a portion of them. The data show some 240,000 clones, over 50% seen once. The specimen was memory CD4+ T cells sorted from blood. Subset defined: CD45RA-negative fraction. All receptors come from a man younger than 40 in good health.

The chain joins TRBV5-4 to TRBJ2-3, with D maybe TRBD2 (5 bases). The ends were cut back, 2 bases at V and 2 bases at J, with 15 bases in the middle. The CDR3 sequence is 16 residues long. Germline CDR1 and CDR2: SGHNT and YYREEE (reference sequence). DNA for the CDR3: TGTGCCAGCAGCTTAGGACTCTCCAAGGACACAGATACGCAGTATTTT. Translated: CASSLGLSKDTDTQYF.

This clone was observed at least ten times. The V gene is TRBV4-3, the J gene TRBJ1-5; 8 bases align to TRBD1. This CDR3 contains 14 residues. Germline V gives CDR1 LGHNA, CDR2 YSLEER. Trimming at V came to 3 bases and at J to 7 bases, leaving 5 bases not matched to a gene. The CDR3 coding sequence is TGCGCCAGCAGCCAGGACAGGGCACGGCAGCCCCAGCATTTT. Protein: CASSQDRARQPQHF.

At least ten counts were recorded for this clone. The V call is TRBV19, the J call TRBJ1-5; D uncertain. Trimming took off 9 bases at V and 2 bases at J, with 14 bases between the two ends. The CDR3 covers 14 residues. Germline V gives CDR1 LNHDA, CDR2 SQIVND (reference sequence). The CDR3 spells CASQQRWGNQPQHF. The CDR3, as DNA: TGTGCCAGCCAACAGCGCTGGGGCAATCAGCCCCAGCATTTT.

A single count supports this clone. V gene TRBV7-3 combines with J gene TRBJ2-1, with 7 bases fitting TRBD2. CDR1 and CDR2 from the germline V gene are SGHTA and FQGTGA. With V trimmed by 6 bases and J by 9 bases, 8 bases remained unmatched. This CDR3 is built from 13 residues. The DNA for the CDR3 is TGTGCCAGCAGTCCCGGGGGGAGTACTGAGCAGTTCTTC. It encodes CASSPGGSTEQFF.

This clone was recorded a few times. The rearrangement uses TRBV2 and TRBJ2-5; tentatively, D is TRBD2 (6 bases). The CDR3 runs 12 residues. Trimming stripped 10 bases from V and 4 bases from J, with 13 bases between. Germline assignment: CDR1 SNHLY and CDR2 FYNNEI. The CDR3: CATGGLGETQYF. The CDR3, as DNA: TGTGCCACTGGGGGACTTGGAGAGACCCAGTACTTC. The variable domain in full, completed from reference TRBV2 and TRBJ2-5, reads EPEVTQTPSHQVTQMGQEVILRCVPISNHLYFYWYRQILGQKVEFLVSFYNNEISEKSEIFDDQFSVERPDGSNFTLKIRSTKLEDSAMYFCATGGLGETQYFGPGTRLLVL.

This clone was found a few times. The chain carries TRBV18 and TRBJ2-7; no clear D. Germline values: CDR1 KGHSH, CDR2 LQKENI. The CDR3 extends over 15 amino acids. Between the trimmed V and J ends, which lost 3 bases and 2 bases, there was a span of 14 bases. The CDR3 reads CASSPGDGHPYEQYF. The DNA of the CDR3 is TGTGCCAGCTCACCGGGTGACGGCCATCCCTACGAGCAGTACTTC. Full variable domain (remainder filled in from reference TRBV18 and TRBJ2-7): NAGVMQNPRHLVRRRGQEARLRCSPMKGHSHVYWYRQLPEEGLKFMVYLQKENIIDESGMPKERFSAEFPKEGPSILRIQQVVRGDSAAYFCASSPGDGHPYEQYFGPGTRLTVT.

As DNA, the CDR3 is TGTGCCACCAGCAGAGATAAGGCCTACAATGAGCAGTTCTTC. Residues: CATSRDKAYNEQFF. The chain joins TRBV15 to TRBJ2-1; D gene ambiguous. The V gene lost 0 bases and the J gene lost 2 bases, with 5 bases spanning the gap. This CDR3 has 14 residues. Germline V CDR1 and CDR2: LNHNV, YYDKDF (reference sequence).

V usage is TRBV28 and J usage is TRBJ1-5, with a tentative D call TRBD1 (5 bases). The CDR3 spans 15 residues. Germline V lookup: CDR1 MDHEN, CDR2 SYDVKM. V gave up 7 bases and J gave up 0 bases, with 13 bases separating them. The CDR3 protein is CASTLQVYSNQPQHF. Written as DNA, the CDR3 is TGTGCCAGCACCCTACAGGTCTATAGCAATCAGCCCCAGCATTTT.

This clone showed up just a few times. The chain is built from TRBV5-5 and TRBJ2-5; 10 nucleotides match TRBD2. Germline CDR1 SGHKS, CDR2 YYEKEE (reference sequence). CDR3 length: 15 amino acids. V shed 3 bases and J 1 base; nucleotides not matched to a gene: 3. In nucleotides, the CDR3 is TGTGCCAGCAGCTACCTAGCGGGGGTCCAAGAGACCCAGTACTTC. This gives the protein CASSYLAGVQETQYF.

The chain carries TRBV15 and TRBJ2-1; maybe TRBD1 (5 bases). V was cut by 0 bases and J by 5 bases, with 14 bases left in between. Germline CDR1 and CDR2: LNHNV and YYDKDF (reference sequence). There are 16 residues in the CDR3. CDR3 sequence reads: CATSRERLGPNNEQFF. In DNA, the CDR3 is TGTGCCACCAGCAGAGAACGGCTGGGGCCAAACAATGAGCAGTTCTTC.

This clone is labeled large. The chain has TRBV5-1 and TRBJ2-1; 7 nucleotides agree with TRBD2. In germline, CDR1 is SGHRS, CDR2 YFSETQ. Losses at the gene ends were 4 bases for V and 0 bases for J; bases not matched to a gene: 7. The CDR3 consists of 16 residues. The CDR3 bases are TGCGCCAGCAGCGGGGGGACTACACCCTCCTACAATGAGCAGTTCTTC. Its protein product is CASSGGTTPSYNEQFF.

The rearrangement joins TRBV4-3 to TRBJ1-1, with D unclear. Trimming shortened V by 1 base and J by 3 bases, and 21 bases separated the two germline ends. The CDR3 has 18 residues. The germline V gene encodes CDR1 LGHNA and CDR2 YSLEER. The CDR3 region has the DNA TGCGCCAGCAGCCAAGCAACTACCGACCTCCTTCGGGACACTGAAGCTTTCTTT. Its protein is CASSQATTDLLRDTEAFF.

The J gene is TRBJ1-2, the V gene TRBV18, with D perhaps matching TRBD1 (6 bases). V was trimmed by 5 bases and J by 5 bases, leaving 15 bases between them. Germline loops: CDR1 KGHSH, CDR2 LQKENI. CDR3 length equals 14 residues. CDR3: CASSTTQGIYGYTF. Written as DNA, the CDR3 is TGTGCCAGCTCAACGACACAGGGAATTTATGGCTACACCTTC.

This sequence joins TRBV2 and TRBJ2-7, with 9 bases aligning to TRBD2. CDR3 size: 14 residues. J gave up 3 bases and V 7 bases, and 7 bases lay outside the gene matches. Germline assignment: CDR1 SNHLY and CDR2 FYNNEI. The CDR3 protein is CASNPNSGSYEQYF. DNA of the CDR3: TGTGCCAGCAATCCTAATAGCGGGAGCTACGAGCAGTACTTC.

This clone was found a few times. The V call is TRBV7-2, the J call TRBJ2-7, with 7 bases fitting TRBD2. The CDR3 loop spans 14 amino acids. Germline CDR1 and CDR2: SGHTA and FQGNSA. Trimming took 4 bases from V and 2 from J; bases not matched to a gene: 5. The CDR3 DNA follows: TGTGCCAGCAGCTCCGCGGGGGTAACCTACGAGCAGTACTTC. Protein product: CASSSAGVTYEQYF. Based on the CDR3 plus reference TRBV7-2 and TRBJ2-7, the full variable domain is GAGVSQSPSNKVTEKGKDVELRCDPISGHTALYWYRQSLGQGLEFLIYFQGNSAPDKSGLPSDRFSAERTGGSVSTLTIQRTQQEDSAVYLCASSSAGVTYEQYFGPGTRLTVT.

This clone appeared a single time. The chain has TRBV2 and TRBJ2-7; a weak D match, TRBD2 (5 bases). V was trimmed by 3 bases and J by 5 bases, leaving 20 bases between them. Germline CDR1 SNHLY, CDR2 FYNNEI. The CDR3 has 16 amino acids. CDR3 sequence: CASSDARPTGVDEQYF. The CDR3 DNA reads as TGTGCCAGCAGTGACGCGCGCCCGACCGGGGTTGACGAGCAGTACTTC.

The count of this clone is one. The V and J genes are TRBV11-2 and TRBJ2-1, with 10 bases aligning to TRBD2. The CDR3 runs to 17 residues. Germline CDR1 is SGHAT and CDR2 is FQNNGV. V lost 4 bases to trimming and J lost 7 bases; unmatched junction nucleotides: 13. CDR3: CASSSDRAGGPRNEQFF. The DNA of the CDR3 is TGTGCCAGCAGCTCGGACCGAGCGGGAGGGCCTAGAAATGAGCAGTTCTTC.